The clone carrying this T cell receptor (beta chain) was counted a few times. This sample was taken from a study of T cells in Graves' hyperthyroidism and ophthalmopathy. Across the whole study: Peripheral blood was acquired at first diagnosis, ahead of any therapy whatsoever.

This CDR3 has 14 residues. Trimming cost V 4 bases and J 6 bases, with 15 bases left between them. Germline loops: CDR1 ENHRY, CDR2 SYGVKD. Researchers amplified the TCR beta CDR3 regions from RNA transcripts. The study used the HTBI primer set for a first-round RT-PCR of the TCR CDR3. TCRdb ran MiXCR on the multiplex PCR reads and lists one entry per CDR3 protein. The table records hundreds of thousands of distinct CDR3 sequences, around 21% of them present only once. The chain links TRBV10-3 to TRBJ1-2; TRBD1 might be the D (6 bases). Material for sequencing was blood. This receptor was obtained from a young man with Graves' ophthalmopathy. The CDR3 DNA is TGTGCCATCAGTGTTGGGGGGCGTCCCGATGGCTACACCTTC. Residues: CAISVGGRPDGYTF.